The 32 T cell receptor beta chains below come from one sample, sequenced in a study of cytomegalovirus exposure and HLA in healthy donors. The study ran its PCR with 60 Vbeta and 13 Jbeta primers. The repertoire was sequenced with immunoSEQ multiplex PCR; TCRdb's copy has only in-frame clones and lacks some. The sample has 89,000 or so clones; approximately 75% are singletons. Sequencing input: PBMCs. Source of these receptors: a man in his sixties in good health and CMV-seronegative.

The CDR3 spells CASSQDWAVSSYEQYF. The CDR3 nucleotides read TGCGCCAGCAGCCAAGATTGGGCAGTTAGCTCCTACGAGCAGTACTTC. This chain connects TRBV4-1 to TRBJ2-7; D unresolved. V lost 0 bases to trimming and J lost 0 bases, with 12 bases between them. CDR1 and CDR2 from the germline V gene are MGHRA and YSYEKL. The CDR3 extends over 16 amino acids.

The chain carries TRBV7-9 and TRBJ2-1; D not resolved. V lost 3 bases to trimming and J lost 9 bases, with 6 bases between them. CDR1 and CDR2 (germline): SEHNR, FQNEAQ (reference sequence). This CDR3 has 11 amino acids. This CDR3 is CASSFSPEQFF. The CDR3 region has the DNA TGTGCCAGCAGCTTCTCTCCTGAGCAGTTCTTC.

The rearrangement links TRBV11-2 to TRBJ2-4; 8 positions match TRBD1. Per germline, CDR1 SGHAT and CDR2 FQNNGV. Trimming at V came to 4 bases and at J to 0 bases, leaving 8 bases not matched to a gene. The CDR3 is made up of 17 amino acids. The CDR3 nucleotides are TGTGCCAGCAGCTCCCTTAGGACAGGGCTAGCCAAAAACATTCAGTACTTC. Protein: CASSSLRTGLAKNIQYF.

The genes are TRBV27 and TRBJ1-3, with a tentative D call TRBD1 (6 bases). The CDR3 totals 16 residues. V was cut by 6 bases and J by 0 bases, with 15 bases left in between. Germline CDR1 MNHEY, CDR2 SMNVEV (reference sequence). CDR3: CASSPLDSSSGNTIYF. CDR3 nucleotide sequence: TGTGCCAGCAGCCCCCTGGACAGCAGCTCTGGAAACACCATATATTTT.

Concerning this clone: A junction end diverges from the germline sequence, so it may reflect a read error. The chain recombines TRBV6-4 with TRBJ2-3; 11 bases are a match to TRBD2. CDR3 length equals 16 residues. The germline V gene encodes CDR1 MRHNA and CDR2 SNTAGT. CDR3: CASSDELAGDTYTQYF. The CDR3 DNA is TGTGCCAGCAGTGACGAACTAGCGGGGGACACATATACGCAGTATTTT.

This chain links TRBV27 with TRBJ2-5; 12 nucleotides match TRBD1. The J call may be mistaken, given a closer DNA end match to TRBJ2-7. Germline lookup yields CDR1 MNHEY and CDR2 SMNVEV (reference sequence). The CDR3 contains 14 residues. CDR3 nucleotides: TGTGCCAGCAAACGGGGACAGGGGGCAAACGAGCAGTACTTC. It encodes CASKRGQGANEQYF.

The chain uses TRBV5-1 and TRBJ2-7, with D possibly TRBD2 on 5 matching bases. The CDR3 covers 13 residues. The germline V gene has CDR1 SGHRS and CDR2 YFSETQ. Between the trimmed V and J ends, which lost 4 bases and 2 bases, there was a span of 10 bases. Here the CDR3 reads CASSQDGTYEQYF. In nucleotides, the CDR3 is TGCGCCAGCAGCCAGGACGGGACCTACGAGCAGTACTTC.

This clone occurred a few times. The genes are TRBV10-1 and TRBJ1-2, with D tentatively TRBD1 (6 bases). Per germline, CDR1 WNHNN and CDR2 SYGVQD (reference sequence). The V end was cut by 7 bases, the J end by 10 bases, with 10 bases between. CDR3 size: 10 residues. The chain's CDR3 is CASMGQIYTF. In DNA, the CDR3 is TGCGCCAGCATGGGACAAATCTACACCTTC.

The rearrangement joins TRBV18 to TRBJ1-1; D remains ambiguous. Trimming took 1 base from V and 2 from J, leaving 11 bases between them. Per germline, CDR1 KGHSH and CDR2 LQKENI. The CDR3 has 15 residues. The CDR3 reads CASSPRSRQNTEAFF. Here the CDR3 DNA reads TGTGCCAGCTCACCACGTTCGCGGCAAAACACTGAAGCTTTCTTT. Full variable domain (rest looked up from reference TRBV18 and TRBJ1-1): NAGVMQNPRHLVRRRGQEARLRCSPMKGHSHVYWYRQLPEEGLKFMVYLQKENIIDESGMPKERFSAEFPKEGPSILRIQQVVRGDSAAYFCASSPRSRQNTEAFFGQGTRLTVV.

Comment on this clone: This specimen includes other DNA sequences encoding the same CDR3. V usage is TRBV14 and J usage is TRBJ2-2; D not certain. Per germline, CDR1 SGHDN and CDR2 FVKESK. The CDR3 covers 14 residues. Trimming shortened V by 0 bases and J by 6 bases, and 8 bases separated the two germline ends. The CDR3 here is CASSQEIGAGELFF. The CDR3 DNA is TGTGCCAGCAGCCAAGAGATAGGAGCCGGGGAGCTGTTTTTT. The full variable domain, in which reference TRBV14 and TRBJ2-2 provide the parts outside the CDR3, is EAGVTQFPSHSVIEKGQTVTLRCDPISGHDNLYWYRRVMGKEIKFLLHFVKESKQDESGMPNNRFLAERTGGTYSTLKVQPAELEDSGVYFCASSQEIGAGELFFGEGSRLTVL.

The chain uses TRBV6-5 and TRBJ1-1; the D is unclear. Germline CDR1 reads MNHEY; CDR2 reads SVGAGI. Trimming removed 1 base from V and 2 bases from J, with 8 bases in between. This CDR3 has 14 residues. CDR3 nucleotides: TGTGCCAGCAGTTACTTTCGGGTTAACACTGAAGCTTTCTTT. Its protein product is CASSYFRVNTEAFF.

The chain carries TRBV6-1 and TRBJ2-7; 11 bases fit TRBD2. This CDR3 has 16 residues. V dropped 0 bases and J dropped 4; count of bases not matched to a gene: 5. Germline V gene lookup returns CDR1 MNHNS and CDR2 SASEGT. The chain's CDR3 is CASSEARLAGIYEQYF. The CDR3 nucleotides read TGTGCCAGCAGTGAAGCGCGACTAGCGGGGATATACGAGCAGTACTTC.

The V gene is TRBV10-3, the J gene TRBJ2-7, with D tentatively TRBD2 (5 bases). CDR3 length: 16 residues. CDR1 is ENHRY, CDR2 SYGVKD, per germline. V was cut by 0 bases and J by 0 bases, with 12 bases left in between. CDR3 protein: CAISESAASSSYEQYF. The DNA of the CDR3 is TGTGCCATCAGTGAGTCAGCGGCTTCCAGCTCCTACGAGCAGTACTTC.

The V gene is TRBV4-2, the J gene TRBJ2-3, with D hard to call. Deletions cut 0 bases from V and 3 bases from J, with 4 bases between. From germline, CDR1 is LGHNA and CDR2 YNFKEQ. This CDR3 is 13 amino acids long. The CDR3 reads CASSQEATDTQYF. DNA of the CDR3: TGTGCCAGCAGCCAAGAAGCTACAGATACGCAGTATTTT.

The J gene is TRBJ2-5, the V gene TRBV6-1, with 8 bases that match TRBD2. Germline V gives CDR1 MNHNS, CDR2 SASEGT. The junction had 13 bases not matched to a gene; V was cut back by 4 bases and J by 6 bases. The CDR3 length is 16 residues. The CDR3 here is CASSAPPGRGGQTQYF. CDR3 bases: TGTGCCAGCAGTGCCCCCCCCGGGAGGGGGGGGCAGACCCAGTACTTC.

This clone was counted only a few times. This chain joins TRBV30 and TRBJ2-7; TRBD2 matches at 9 bases. CDR3 length equals 17 residues. Germline values: CDR1 GTSNPN, CDR2 SVGIG (reference sequence). Trimming at V came to 4 bases and at J to 0 bases, leaving 13 bases not matched to a gene. The chain's CDR3 is CAWTATTPSGTSYEQYF. In DNA, the CDR3 is TGTGCCTGGACCGCTACAACCCCTAGCGGGACCTCCTACGAGCAGTACTTC.

The J gene is TRBJ1-6, the V gene TRBV30, with TRBD1 as a possible D gene (6 bases). Trimming took off 3 bases at V and 10 bases at J, with 13 bases between the two ends. The CDR3 runs to 13 residues. The germline CDR1 and CDR2 sequences are GTSNPN and SVGIG (reference sequence). CDR3 in amino acids: CAWREDRKSPLHF. The CDR3 coding sequence is TGTGCCTGGAGGGAGGACAGAAAATCACCCCTCCACTTT.

The rearrangement uses TRBV19 and TRBJ1-4, with D possibly TRBD1 on 5 matching bases. The CDR3 length is 14 residues. Looked up from germline, CDR1 is LNHDA and CDR2 is SQIVND (reference sequence). Trimming took 8 bases from V and 3 from J, leaving 13 bases between them. The CDR3 DNA follows: TGTGCCAGTGGACAAGGGGATGCTAATGAAAAACTGTTTTTT. Translated: CASGQGDANEKLFF.

The chain employs TRBV9 and TRBJ1-1, with no clear D. The length of the CDR3 is 13 residues. CDR1 is SGDLS and CDR2 is YYNGEE in the germline V gene. V lost 0 bases and J lost 1, with 4 bases in between. CDR3 sequence: CASSVGENTEAFF. The CDR3 region has the DNA TGTGCCAGCAGCGTAGGAGAGAACACTGAAGCTTTCTTT. The variable domain in full, with the rest retrieved from reference TRBV9 and TRBJ1-1, is DSGVTQTPKHLITATGQRVTLRCSPRSGDLSVYWYQQSLDQGLQFLIQYYNGEERAKGNILERFSAQQFPDLHSELNLSSLELGDSALYFCASSVGENTEAFFGQGTRLTVV.

This chain links TRBV5-1 with TRBJ1-3; D is unclear. The ends were cut back, 0 bases at V and 0 bases at J, with 10 bases in the middle. Germline V gene data show CDR1 as SGHRS and CDR2 as YFSETQ. The CDR3 has 16 amino acids. The CDR3 is CASSLDSVLSGNTIYF. CDR3 DNA sequence: TGCGCCAGCAGCTTGGATTCCGTCCTCTCTGGAAACACCATATATTTT.

The CDR3 reads CASSRQGRTYNSPLHF. In DNA form, the CDR3 reads TGTGCCAGCAGCAGACAGGGTCGCACCTATAATTCACCCCTCCACTTT. The chain has TRBV21-1 and TRBJ1-6; TRBD1, the table's D call, was not compared with the DNA. TRBV21-1 constitutes a pseudogene. The CDR3 is made up of 16 amino acids.

This clone was counted a few times. V is TRBV9 and J is TRBJ2-1, with 7 bases fitting TRBD1. The trim removed 10 bases at V and 5 bases at J, leaving 3 bases unmatched. The CDR3 covers 11 residues. Germline CDR1 and CDR2: SGDLS and YYNGEE. CDR3 protein: CASGQNNEQFF. The CDR3 nucleotides read TGTGCCTCGGGACAGAACAATGAGCAGTTCTTC.

The V gene is TRBV14, the J gene TRBJ2-1, with 8 bases fitting TRBD2. Germline loops: CDR1 SGHDN, CDR2 FVKESK. There are 17 residues in the CDR3. The junction had 8 bases not matched to a gene; V was cut back by 1 base and J by 3 bases. CDR3 sequence reads: CASSQGLRGGLYNEQFF. The CDR3 bases are TGTGCCAGCAGCCAAGGCCTCCGGGGGGGCCTCTACAATGAGCAGTTCTTC.

This clone was counted once. V is TRBV5-1 and J is TRBJ2-1; no clear D gene. Between the trimmed V and J ends, which lost 2 bases and 0 bases, there was a span of 6 bases. The CDR3 consists of 14 residues. Germline loops: CDR1 SGHRS, CDR2 YFSETQ. The CDR3 coding sequence is TGCGCCAGCAGCTTACAGAGCTCCTACAATGAGCAGTTCTTC. It yields the protein CASSLQSSYNEQFF.

The J gene is TRBJ1-2, the V gene TRBV25-1, with D possibly matching TRBD1 (6 bases). Trimming pared 6 bases from V and 5 bases from J, leaving 13 bases between. The CDR3 is 13 residues long. Germline-derived CDR1 and CDR2 are MGHDK and SYGVNS. This CDR3 is CASRGHPTYGYTF. DNA of the CDR3: TGTGCCAGCAGGGGACATCCCACGTATGGCTACACCTTC.

The chain employs TRBV15 and TRBJ2-3; D might be TRBD1 (5 bases). V was shortened by 0 bases and J by 3 bases, with 13 bases between the two germline ends. Germline loops: CDR1 LNHNV, CDR2 YYDKDF (reference sequence). The CDR3 has 16 amino acids. The CDR3 nucleotides read TGTGCCACCAGCAGAGATCAGGGCCGAAGGACAGATACGCAGTATTTT. It codes for CATSRDQGRRTDTQYF. Full variable domain (outside the CDR3, taken from reference TRBV15 and TRBJ2-3): DAMVIQNPRYQVTQFGKPVTLSCSQTLNHNVMYWYQQKSSQAPKLLFHYYDKDFNNEADTPDNFQSRRPNTSFCFLDIRSPGLGDTAMYLCATSRDQGRRTDTQYFGPGTRLTVL.

Regarding this clone: At one of its ends the junction is not consistent with the germline gene, which may arise from a read error. The rearrangement links TRBV11-2 to TRBJ2-5, with D possibly TRBD2 on 6 matching bases. The CDR3 has 15 amino acids. Germline V lookup: CDR1 SGHAT, CDR2 FQNNGV. CDR3 in amino acids: CASRLGVGGQETQYF. CDR3 nucleotides: TGTGCCAGCAGATTAGGGGTCGGGGGTCAAGAGACCCAGTACTTC.

This rearrangement joins TRBV7-8 to TRBJ1-5, with D perhaps matching TRBD1 (5 bases). The CDR3 has 15 residues. The germline V gene encodes CDR1 SGHVS and CDR2 FQNEAQ. Trimming left V 0 bases short and J 4 bases short, with 10 bases between. In nucleotides, the CDR3 is TGTGCCAGCAGCTTAGCGAGGAGGGGTAATCAGCCCCAGCATTTT. Its protein is CASSLARRGNQPQHF.

The chain is built from TRBV11-2 and TRBJ2-1; 9 bases line up with TRBD2. This CDR3 is 15 amino acids long. The V gene's germline CDR1 is SGHAT and CDR2 FQNNGV. V trimming: 0 bases; J trimming: 4 bases; junction bases outside the gene matches: 1. The CDR3, as DNA: TGTGCCAGCAGCTTAGAGGCGGGGGGGTACAATGAGCAGTTCTTC. This gives the protein CASSLEAGGYNEQFF.

The chain carries TRBV13 and TRBJ2-1; tentatively, D is TRBD2 (7 bases). V shed 4 bases and J shed 3 bases, with 19 bases lying between them. The CDR3 length is 17 residues. Germline CDR1 is PRHDT and CDR2 is FYEKMQ (reference sequence). CDR3 sequence (DNA): TGTGCCAGCAGCTCAACGAGGGGGGGGACACTCTACAATGAGCAGTTCTTC. This codes for CASSSTRGGTLYNEQFF. The full variable domain, with the rest looked up from reference TRBV13 and TRBJ2-1, is AAGVIQSPRHLIKEKRETATLKCYPIPRHDTVYWYQQGPGQDPQFLISFYEKMQSDKGSIPDRFSAQQFSDYHSELNMSSLELGDSALYFCASSSTRGGTLYNEQFFGPGTRLTVL.

The chain has TRBV6-5 and TRBJ1-1; no reliable D call. Trimming removed 2 bases at V and 0 bases at J, with 4 bases between. Per germline, CDR1 MNHEY and CDR2 SVGAGI. This CDR3 spans 13 amino acids. The CDR3 is CASSYTLNTEAFF. CDR3 coding DNA: TGTGCCAGCAGTTACACTCTGAACACTGAAGCTTTCTTT.

This clone was recorded only once. The V gene is TRBV29-1, the J gene TRBJ1-2, with D uncertain. Germline V gene data show CDR1 as SQVTM and CDR2 as ANQGSEA. V lost 4 bases to trimming and J lost 7 bases, with 16 bases between them. This CDR3 is built from 13 residues. The DNA for the CDR3 is TGCAGCGTTGGTCGAGTGGGAGAGCCTGGCTACACCTTC. Protein sequence: CSVGRVGEPGYTF. The full variable domain, its missing parts supplied by reference TRBV29-1 and TRBJ1-2, is SAVISQKPSRDICQRGTSLTIQCQVDSQVTMMFWYRQQPGQSLTLIATANQGSEATYESGFVIDKFPISRPNLTFSTLTVSNMSPEDSSIYLCSVGRVGEPGYTFGSGTRLTVV.